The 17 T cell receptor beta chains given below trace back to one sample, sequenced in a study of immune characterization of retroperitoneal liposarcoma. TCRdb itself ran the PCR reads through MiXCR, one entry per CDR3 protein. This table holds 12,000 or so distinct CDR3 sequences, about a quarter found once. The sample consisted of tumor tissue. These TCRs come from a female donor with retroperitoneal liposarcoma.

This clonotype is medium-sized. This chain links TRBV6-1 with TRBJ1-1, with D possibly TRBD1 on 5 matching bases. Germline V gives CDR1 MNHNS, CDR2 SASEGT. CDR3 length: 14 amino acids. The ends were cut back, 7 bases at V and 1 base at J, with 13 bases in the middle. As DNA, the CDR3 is TGTGCCAGCACCCCCAGGGCAGGGAACACTGAAGCTTTCTTT. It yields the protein CASTPRAGNTEAFF.

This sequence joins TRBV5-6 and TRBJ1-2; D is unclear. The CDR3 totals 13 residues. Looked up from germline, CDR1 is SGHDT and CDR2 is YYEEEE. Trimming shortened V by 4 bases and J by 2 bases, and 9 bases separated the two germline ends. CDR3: CASSPVVNYGYTF. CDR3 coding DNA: TGTGCCAGCAGCCCGGTGGTAAACTATGGCTACACCTTC.

The DNA for the CDR3 is TGTGCCAGCAGTTTAACAGGGGGCTACGAGCAGTACTTC. Protein product: CASSLTGGYEQYF. The chain carries TRBV27 and TRBJ2-3, with 8 bases matching TRBD1. TRBJ2-7 explains the end of the DNA better; the J call may be wrong. The CDR3 is made up of 13 amino acids. Germline-derived CDR1 and CDR2 are MNHEY and SMNVEV (reference sequence).

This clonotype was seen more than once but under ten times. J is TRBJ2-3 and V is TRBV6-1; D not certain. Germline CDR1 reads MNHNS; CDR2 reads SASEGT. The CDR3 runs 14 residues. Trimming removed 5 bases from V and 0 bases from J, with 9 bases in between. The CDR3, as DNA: TGTGCCAGCAGTTTTGACCGTAGCACAGATACGCAGTATTTT. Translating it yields CASSFDRSTDTQYF.

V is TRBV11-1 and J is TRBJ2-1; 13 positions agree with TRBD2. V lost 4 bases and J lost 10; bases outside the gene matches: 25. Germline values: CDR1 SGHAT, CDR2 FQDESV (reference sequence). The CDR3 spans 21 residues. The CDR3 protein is CASSSPTTPLAGGPVIYEQFF. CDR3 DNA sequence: TGTGCCAGCAGCTCACCAACCACACCACTAGCGGGAGGGCCGGTGATCTACGAGCAGTTCTTC.

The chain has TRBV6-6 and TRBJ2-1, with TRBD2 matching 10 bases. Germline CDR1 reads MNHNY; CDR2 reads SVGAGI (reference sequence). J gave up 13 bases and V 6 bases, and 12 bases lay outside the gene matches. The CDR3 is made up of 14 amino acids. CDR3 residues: CASSPGLARETQFF. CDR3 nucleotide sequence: TGTGCCAGCAGCCCGGGACTAGCGAGAGAGACCCAGTTCTTC.

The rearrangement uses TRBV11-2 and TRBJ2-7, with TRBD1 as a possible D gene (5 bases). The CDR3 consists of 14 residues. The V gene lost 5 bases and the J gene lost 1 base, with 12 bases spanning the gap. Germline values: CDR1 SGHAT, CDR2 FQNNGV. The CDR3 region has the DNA TGTGCCAGCAGCGAGCTCAGGGTTTCCTACGAGCAGTACTTC. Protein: CASSELRVSYEQYF.

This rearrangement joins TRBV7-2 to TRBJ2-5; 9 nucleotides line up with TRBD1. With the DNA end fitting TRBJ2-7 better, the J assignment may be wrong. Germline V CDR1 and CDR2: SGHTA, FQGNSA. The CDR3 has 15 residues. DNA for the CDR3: TGTGCCAGCAGGGTTCGGACAGGGGCTGCCTACGAGCAGTACTTC. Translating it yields CASRVRTGAAYEQYF.

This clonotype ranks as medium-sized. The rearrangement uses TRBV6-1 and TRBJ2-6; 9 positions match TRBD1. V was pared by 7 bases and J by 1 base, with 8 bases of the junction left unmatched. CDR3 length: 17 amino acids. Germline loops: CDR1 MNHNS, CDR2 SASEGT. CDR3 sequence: CASTLTGGTSGANVLTF. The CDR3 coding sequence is TGTGCCAGCACCCTGACAGGGGGTACTTCTGGGGCCAACGTCCTGACTTTC.

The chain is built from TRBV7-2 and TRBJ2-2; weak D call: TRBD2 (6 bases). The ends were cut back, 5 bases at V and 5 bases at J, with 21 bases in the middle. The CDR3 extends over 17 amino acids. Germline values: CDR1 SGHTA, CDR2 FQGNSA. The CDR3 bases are TGTGCCAGCAGCCGCCAGCCCACTAGCCGACAAACCGGGGAGCTGTTTTTT. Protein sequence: CASSRQPTSRQTGELFF.

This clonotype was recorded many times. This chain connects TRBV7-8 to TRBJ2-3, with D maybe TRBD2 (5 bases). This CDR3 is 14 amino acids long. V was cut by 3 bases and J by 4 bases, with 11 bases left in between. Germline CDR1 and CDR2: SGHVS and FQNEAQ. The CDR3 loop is CASSFDYAADTQYF. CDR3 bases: TGTGCCAGCAGCTTCGACTACGCTGCAGATACGCAGTATTTT.

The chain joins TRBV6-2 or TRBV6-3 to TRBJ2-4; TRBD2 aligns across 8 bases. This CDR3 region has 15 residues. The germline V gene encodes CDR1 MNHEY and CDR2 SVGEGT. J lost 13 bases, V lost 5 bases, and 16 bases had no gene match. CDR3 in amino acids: CASSLTGTRYNEQYF. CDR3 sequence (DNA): TGTGCCAGCAGTCTAACCGGGACTAGGTACAATGAGCAGTACTTC.

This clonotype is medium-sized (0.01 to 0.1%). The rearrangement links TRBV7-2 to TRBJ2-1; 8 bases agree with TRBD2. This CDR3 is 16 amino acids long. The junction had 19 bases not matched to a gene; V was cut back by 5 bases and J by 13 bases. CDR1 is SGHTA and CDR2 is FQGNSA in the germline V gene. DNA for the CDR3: TGTGCCAGCAGCATGCGCTCGAGCGGGAGTCTAGAGACCCAGTTCTTC. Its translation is CASSMRSSGSLETQFF.

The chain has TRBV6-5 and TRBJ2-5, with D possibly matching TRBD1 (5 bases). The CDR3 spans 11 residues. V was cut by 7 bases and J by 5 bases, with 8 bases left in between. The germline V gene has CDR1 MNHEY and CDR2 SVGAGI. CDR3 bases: TGTGCCAGCATAGGGGTCGAGACCCAGTACTTC. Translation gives CASIGVETQYF.

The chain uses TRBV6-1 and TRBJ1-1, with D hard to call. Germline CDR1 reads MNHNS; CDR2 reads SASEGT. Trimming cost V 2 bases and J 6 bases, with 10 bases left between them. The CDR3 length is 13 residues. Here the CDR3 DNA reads TGTGCCAGCAGTGAAACACCATTCTCTGAAGCTTTCTTT. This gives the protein CASSETPFSEAFF.

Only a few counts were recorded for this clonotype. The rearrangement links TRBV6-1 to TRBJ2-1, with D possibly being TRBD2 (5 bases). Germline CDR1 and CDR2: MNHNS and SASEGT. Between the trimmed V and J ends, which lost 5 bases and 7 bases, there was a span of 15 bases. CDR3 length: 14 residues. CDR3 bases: TGTGCCAGCAGTTACCCTGCGGGCGGGAATGAGCAGTTCTTC. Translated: CASSYPAGGNEQFF.

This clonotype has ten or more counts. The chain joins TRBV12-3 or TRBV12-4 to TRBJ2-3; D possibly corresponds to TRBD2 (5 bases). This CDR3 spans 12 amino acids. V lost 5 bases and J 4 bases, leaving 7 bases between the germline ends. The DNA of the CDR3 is TGTGCCAGCAGTCAGGAGGCAGATACGCAGTATTTT. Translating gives CASSQEADTQYF.